Below are 2 T cell receptor beta chains sequenced from a single sample in a study of cytomegalovirus exposure and HLA in healthy donors. 60 Vbeta and 13 Jbeta primers were used in PCR. Assay used: immunoSEQ multiplex PCR; TCRdb lists only in-frame clones, some missing. The sample shows some 150,000 clones, about 79% of them seen only once. Sample: PBMCs. These receptors were obtained from a female donor in good health and CMV-seropositive.

V gene TRBV21-1 combines with J gene TRBJ1-6; no DNA check was done on the table's D call, TRBD1. TRBV21-1 represents a pseudogene. The CDR3 is 15 amino acids. The CDR3 DNA sequence: TGTGCCAGCAGCAAAGGGAGGACAGGGCATTCACCCCTCCACTTT. It encodes CASSKGRTGHSPLHF.

The CDR3 nucleotides are TGTGCCAGCAGCGACACCGCGGGTCTTAACTATGGCTACACCTTC. This gives the protein CASSDTAGLNYGYTF. The chain recombines TRBV6-5 with TRBJ1-2; D remains ambiguous. The V gene's germline CDR1 is MNHEY and CDR2 SVGAGI. V lost 6 bases and J 1 base, leaving 15 bases between the germline ends. The CDR3 totals 15 residues.